The clone carrying this TCR beta chain was found many times. As yet, its antigen is unknown. This entry comes from a study of cytomegalovirus exposure and HLA in healthy donors. Overall study context: A data release that came early held tens of millions of unique TCRs from HLA-typed donors. General study results and limits: What TCR beta sequences reportedly achieved was accurate prediction of HLA-A and HLA-B alleles in most subjects. TCR beta chain V- and J-gene trimming was linked, in a later analysis, to a missense variant in DCLRE1C. Roughly uniform depth of sequencing across donors was assumed in presence/absence analyses.

The PCR made use of 60 Vbeta and 13 Jbeta primers. Here immunoSEQ multiplex PCR was the method, and the copy in TCRdb shows in-frame clones only, minus some. This table holds 100,000 or so clones, around two thirds found once. The receptor was isolated from a man aged 25-45 years in good health and CMV-seropositive. The sequenced sample consisted of PBMCs.

Written as DNA, the CDR3 is TGTGCCAGCAGCCAAGCATACAGGGTGACCTCCTACGAGCAGTACTTC. Its protein product is CASSQAYRVTSYEQYF. The rearrangement joins TRBV14 to TRBJ2-7, with D perhaps TRBD1 (6 bases). The CDR3 length is 16 residues. Germline V lookup: CDR1 SGHDN, CDR2 FVKESK. V was shortened by 1 base and J by 0 bases, with 13 bases between the two germline ends.